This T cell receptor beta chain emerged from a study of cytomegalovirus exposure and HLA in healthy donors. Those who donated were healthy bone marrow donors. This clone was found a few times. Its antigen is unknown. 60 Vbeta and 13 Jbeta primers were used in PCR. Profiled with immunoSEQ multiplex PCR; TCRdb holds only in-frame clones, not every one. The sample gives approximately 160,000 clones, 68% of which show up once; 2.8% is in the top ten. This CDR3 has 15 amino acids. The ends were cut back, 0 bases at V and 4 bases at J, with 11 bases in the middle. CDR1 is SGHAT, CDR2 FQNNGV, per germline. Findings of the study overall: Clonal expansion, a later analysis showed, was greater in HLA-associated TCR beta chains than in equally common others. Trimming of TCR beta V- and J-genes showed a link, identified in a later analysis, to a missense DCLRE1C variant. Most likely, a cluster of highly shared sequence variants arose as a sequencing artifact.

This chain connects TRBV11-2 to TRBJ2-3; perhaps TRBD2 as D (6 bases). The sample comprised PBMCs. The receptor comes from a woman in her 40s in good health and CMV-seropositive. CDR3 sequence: CASSLDHGGPDTQYF. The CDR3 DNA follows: TGTGCCAGCAGCTTAGATCACGGGGGTCCAGATACGCAGTATTTT. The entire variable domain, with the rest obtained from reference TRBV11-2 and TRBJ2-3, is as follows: EAGVAQSPRYKIIEKRQSVAFWCNPISGHATLYWYQQILGQGPKLLIQFQNNGVVDDSQLPKDRFSAERLKGVDSTLKIQPAKLEDSAVYLCASSLDHGGPDTQYFGPGTRLTVL.